Listed below are T cell receptor beta chains from one sample, sequenced in a study of blood T cells in healthy people across ages. TCRdb reprocessed the 5' RACE reads via MiXCR and lists one record per CDR3 protein. The sample carries about 1.8 million distinct CDR3 sequences, around half recorded once. Sequenced: blood. These receptors were obtained from a woman in her forties in good health. The CDR3 runs from the conserved cysteine through the conserved F or W. Fields, in order: J gene, V gene, clone size, D gene, CDR3 DNA, CDR3 protein. The D gene is left open where the match is weak. Rows may omit the clone size; those that give it use once, few, many or a size class.

J: TRBJ2-1
V: TRBV12-3/TRBV12-4
size: few
D: TRBD2
DNA: TGTGCCAGCAGTACTAGCGGGGAATACAATGAGCAGTTCTTC
CDR3: CASSTSGEYNEQFF

J: TRBJ2-5
V: TRBV5-1
size: few
D: TRBD2
DNA: TGCGCCAGCAGCGGGCTAGCGGGGGCCCATCACGTCCAAGAGACCCAGTACTTC
CDR3: CASSGLAGAHHVQETQYF

J: TRBJ2-1
V: TRBV20-1
size: few
D: TRBD2
DNA: TGCAGTGCTAGAGATGTACGACTAGCGGGGGAGGATGAGCAGTTCTTC
CDR3: CSARDVRLAGEDEQFF

J: TRBJ2-5
V: TRBV7-9
size: NA
D: TRBD2
DNA: TGTGCCAGCAGCCCCGGGGACTATAAAGAGACCCAGTACTTC
CDR3: CASSPGDYKETQYF

J: TRBJ2-1
V: TRBV29-1
size: NA
D: NA
DNA: TGCAGCGTGTCCCCACAGGGAAGTGAGCAGTTCTTC
CDR3: CSVSPQGSEQFF

J: TRBJ2-5
V: TRBV7-2
size: NA
D: NA
DNA: TGTGCCAGCAGCTTACGTGGCCTAGGGCGGGGTGAGCAGTACTTC
CDR3: CASSLRGLGRGEQYF

J: TRBJ1-2
V: TRBV6-6
size: few
D: NA
DNA: TGTGCCAGCAGTGCGCCGGACAGAACTAACTATGGCTACACCTTC
CDR3: CASSAPDRTNYGYTF

J: TRBJ1-2
V: TRBV14
size: once
D: NA
DNA: TGTGCCAGCAGCCGTAGGCAGGAAATTAACTATGGCTACACCTTC
CDR3: CASSRRQEINYGYTF

J: TRBJ2-3
V: TRBV20-1
size: NA
D: TRBD2
DNA: TGCAGTGCTACTAGCGGGGGACCAGATACGCAGTATTTT
CDR3: CSATSGGPDTQYF

J: TRBJ1-1
V: TRBV9
size: NA
D: NA
DNA: TGTGCCAGCAGCGGGTCTCGGACAAACACTGAAGCTTTCTTT
CDR3: CASSGSRTNTEAFF

J: TRBJ1-1
V: TRBV6-6
size: few
D: NA
DNA: TGTGCCAGCAGTTCCCAGGGTAGTGGGACTGAAGCTTTCTTT
CDR3: CASSSQGSGTEAFF